A selection of T cell receptor beta chains follows, all from one sample in a study of response to subunit inactivated influenza vaccine. Via MiXCR, TCRdb re-called the RT-PCR reads, giving one row per CDR3 protein. The data hold just under 550,000 distinct CDR3 sequences, with roughly 25% observed a single time. These same data were also listed under a study on T cells expressing NK-cell markers.

This sample comprised CD4+ T cells sorted from PBMCs, obtained roughly 12 days after vaccination. The receptors derive from a man in his fifties or sixties who received an inactivated influenza vaccine. Both conserved end residues are part of each CDR3. Each record gives: J gene, D gene, clone size, V gene, CDR3 DNA, CDR3 protein. A D gene is named only where the DNA matches it firmly. Size values are once, few and many counts, or a class for expanded clones, and some rows have none.

>TRBJ2-3|NA|few|TRBV7-7
TGTGCTAGCAGCCACACTCAGGGCCCTAGCACAGATACGCAGTATTTT
CASSHTQGPSTDTQYF
>TRBJ2-1|TRBD2|NA|TRBV7-9
TGTGCCAGCAGCATAGCGGGAACCGCCTACAATGAGCAGTTCTTC
CASSIAGTAYNEQFF
>TRBJ2-1|TRBD2|few|TRBV29-1
TGCAGCGTTGGTAGGACTAGCGGGATTGAGCAGTTCTTC
CSVGRTSGIEQFF
>TRBJ2-1|NA|few|TRBV5-1
TGCGCCAGCAGCTTGCAGGGGCAGAGTAGGGATGAGCAGTTCTTC
CASSLQGQSRDEQFF
>TRBJ2-5|TRBD2|few|TRBV7-9
TGTGCCAGCAGCCCAGAGGGAGGGCCTTGGGAGACCCAGTACTTC
CASSPEGGPWETQYF
>TRBJ2-2|NA|few|TRBV5-5
TGTGCCAGCAGCTGGTCGAACACCGGGGAGCTGTTTTTT
CASSWSNTGELFF
>TRBJ1-5|NA|few|TRBV7-2
TGTGCCAGCAGCTTATCGGACAGTTTTAATCAGCCCCAGCATTTT
CASSLSDSFNQPQHF
>TRBJ1-6|NA|few|TRBV5-1
TGCGCCAGCAGCCCAGGGAGAGACTCACCCCTCCACTTT
CASSPGRDSPLHF
>TRBJ2-1|TRBD2|NA|TRBV9
TGTGCCAGCAGCGTAGGGCTAGCGGTCAGCTCCTACAATGAGCAGTTCTTC
CASSVGLAVSSYNEQFF
>TRBJ1-4|NA|NA|TRBV4-3
TGCGCCAGCAGCCAAGGGGTTACACAGCGGGAAAAACTGTTTTTT
CASSQGVTQREKLFF
>TRBJ2-3|NA|NA|TRBV20-1
TGCAGTGCTAGAGGCCGGGGTTCTTGGACAGATACGCAGTATTTT
CSARGRGSWTDTQYF
>TRBJ1-5|NA|NA|TRBV4-1
TGCGCCAGCAGCCAAGAAAGGTCCCAGAGAAATCAGCCCCAGCATTTT
CASSQERSQRNQPQHF
>TRBJ1-5|NA|NA|TRBV15
TGTGCCACCAGCAGAGATAGGGGTGGTCAGCCCCAGCATTTT
CATSRDRGGQPQHF
>TRBJ2-7|TRBD1|many|TRBV29-1
TGCAGCGTTAGGGACAGTCAATACGAGCAGTACTTC
CSVRDSQYEQYF
>TRBJ2-7|TRBD2|NA|TRBV20-1
TGCAGTGCTAGACTAGCGGGGGGGACCGAGCAGTACTTC
CSARLAGGTEQYF
>TRBJ2-5|TRBD1|NA|TRBV5-6
TGTGCCAGCAGCTTAGGGACAGGAGGATCGGCCCAGTACTTC
CASSLGTGGSAQYF
>TRBJ2-5|TRBD1|few|TRBV6-2/TRBV6-3
TGTGCCAGCAGGGACTGGGGACAGGGTAGTGAGACCCAGTACTTC
CASRDWGQGSETQYF
>TRBJ1-4|NA|NA|TRBV6-5
TGTGCCAGCAGTTTCTCGTCAGGGAGGCGAGAAAAACTGTTTTTT
CASSFSSGRREKLFF
>TRBJ2-7|TRBD1|NA|TRBV2
TGTGCCAGCAGTTGGGACAGCCTGCAGTACTTC
CASSWDSLQYF
>TRBJ2-3|NA|many|TRBV5-1
TGCGCCAGCAGCCCCTCGGGCACAGATACGCAGTATTTT
CASSPSGTDTQYF
>TRBJ2-7|NA|NA|TRBV5-1
TGCGCCAGCAGCCTGACAGGAGCCTTCTACGAGCAGTACTTC
CASSLTGAFYEQYF
>TRBJ1-2|NA|few|TRBV14
TGTGCCAGCGCCCCTTATCAGGGAGTCGGCTACACCTTC
CASAPYQGVGYTF
>TRBJ2-7|NA|many|TRBV7-2
TGTGCCAGCAGCTTAGTACAGAATTACGAGCAGTACTTC
CASSLVQNYEQYF
>TRBJ2-5|NA|few|TRBV29-1
TGCAGCGCGACTCCGGGACTTCGTATGGGGGAGACCCAGTACTTC
CSATPGLRMGETQYF
>TRBJ1-6|NA|NA|TRBV6-1
TGTGCCAGCAGTAACGTAGGATCACCCCTCCACTTT
CASSNVGSPLHF
>TRBJ2-5|NA|NA|TRBV3-1
TGTGCCAGCAGCCCTTCCGGGAGTCAAAAAGAGACCCAGTACTTC
CASSPSGSQKETQYF
>TRBJ1-1|NA|NA|TRBV20-1
TGCAGTGCTAGAACGGGGGCTAGGCCTGAAGCTTTCTTT
CSARTGARPEAFF
>TRBJ2-2|NA|NA|TRBV9
TGTGCCAGCAGCGTTCTCGAGACTGGGGAGCTGTTTTTT
CASSVLETGELFF
>TRBJ2-3|TRBD2|few|TRBV7-2
TGTGCCAGCAGCGGGGGGGTTCTCACAGATACGCAGTATTTT
CASSGGVLTDTQYF
>TRBJ2-7|NA|NA|TRBV7-3
TGTGCCAGCAGCTTAAACCCGGGACTTGCCTACGAGCAGTACTTC
CASSLNPGLAYEQYF
>TRBJ1-1|NA|NA|TRBV7-9
TGTGCCAGCAGCTTAGCGGGAGTTTCGGAAGCTTTCTTT
CASSLAGVSEAFF
>TRBJ2-2|NA|few|TRBV19
TGTGCCAGTAACTCCCGGGGAGTGGAACGAACCGGGGAGCTGTTTTTT
CASNSRGVERTGELFF
>TRBJ2-5|TRBD1|few|TRBV15
TGTGCCACCAGCAGAGGCGCGGACAGGGGGGCTCAAGAGACCCAGTACTTC
CATSRGADRGAQETQYF
>TRBJ2-1|TRBD1|NA|TRBV7-3
TGTGCCAGCAGCAAGTCGGGACAGATCAATGAGCAGTTCTTC
CASSKSGQINEQFF
>TRBJ1-1|NA|few|TRBV4-2
TGTGCCAGCAGCCAGGGACCTGCCACTGAAGCTTTCTTT
CASSQGPATEAFF
>TRBJ2-3|NA|NA|TRBV12-3/TRBV12-4
TGTGCCAGCAGTTCATCGGCAGGGGTAGGAGATACGCAGTATTTT
CASSSSAGVGDTQYF
>TRBJ1-2|NA|NA|TRBV10-2
TGCGCCAGCAGTGTCTCTGCCACAGCTAACTATGGCTACACCTTC
CASSVSATANYGYTF
>TRBJ2-7|NA|NA|TRBV20-1
TGCAGTGCTAACCCAGGAGGCCGCCCCTACGAGCAGTACTTC
CSANPGGRPYEQYF
>TRBJ2-7|NA|few|TRBV29-1
TGCAGCGTAAGAACCCCAGGGATTTACGAGCAGTACTTC
CSVRTPGIYEQYF
>TRBJ2-7|NA|few|TRBV20-1
TGCAGTGCTAGTAGTTCCGGTACCGCCTACGAGCAGTACTTC
CSASSSGTAYEQYF
>TRBJ2-7|TRBD1|NA|TRBV29-1
TGCAGCGTCCAACAGGGGCCCAAATCCTACGAGCAGTACTTC
CSVQQGPKSYEQYF
>TRBJ2-1|TRBD2|few|TRBV7-9
TGTGCCAGCAGCTTCCTCGGTGGACTAGCGGGGGCGAATGAGCAGTTCTTC
CASSFLGGLAGANEQFF
>TRBJ1-1|NA|NA|TRBV27
TGTGCCAGCGTAGTTATGGGGGAAGCTTTCTTT
CASVVMGEAFF
>TRBJ2-3|NA|NA|TRBV5-1
TGCGCCAGCAGCTTCCCGACAGGCGGGGGCACAGATACGCAGTATTTT
CASSFPTGGGTDTQYF
>TRBJ1-1|NA|few|TRBV20-1
TGCAGTGCTAGCGGACAGCGTACGATGAACACTGAAGCTTTCTTT
CSASGQRTMNTEAFF
>TRBJ1-1|NA|few|TRBV7-9
TGTGCCACTACTCAAAAACGGAGGGTGAACACTGAAGCTTTCTTT
CATTQKRRVNTEAFF
>TRBJ2-5|NA|few|TRBV20-1
TGCAGTGCTACCAAGGGGGACCCCCAAGAGACCCAGTACTTC
CSATKGDPQETQYF
>TRBJ2-7|TRBD2|few|TRBV7-9
TGTGCCAGCAGCGCCCTTCCCTGGCGGCGGGAGAGCGACGAGCAGTACTTC
CASSALPWRRESDEQYF
>TRBJ2-5|NA|many|TRBV5-1
TGTGCCAGCAGCTTAGTTGGGGGCCAAGAGACCCAGTACTTC
CASSLVGGQETQYF